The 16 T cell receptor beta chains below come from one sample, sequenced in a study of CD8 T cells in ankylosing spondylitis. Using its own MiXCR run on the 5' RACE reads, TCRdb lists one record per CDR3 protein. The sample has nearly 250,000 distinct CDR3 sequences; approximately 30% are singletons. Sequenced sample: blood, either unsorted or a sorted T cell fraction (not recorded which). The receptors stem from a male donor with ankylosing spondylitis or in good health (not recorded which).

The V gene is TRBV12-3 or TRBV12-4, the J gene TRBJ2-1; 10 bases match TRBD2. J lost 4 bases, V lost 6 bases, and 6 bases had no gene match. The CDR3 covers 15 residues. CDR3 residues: CASRISGGSYNEQFF. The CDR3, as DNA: TGTGCCAGCAGGATTAGCGGGGGGTCGTACAATGAGCAGTTCTTC.

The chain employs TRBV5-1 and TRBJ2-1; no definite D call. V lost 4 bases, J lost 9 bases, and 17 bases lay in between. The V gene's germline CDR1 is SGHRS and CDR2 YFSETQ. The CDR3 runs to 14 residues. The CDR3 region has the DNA TGCGCCAGCAGCACCTCCTCGAACGGTGGTGAGCAGTTCTTC. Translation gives CASSTSSNGGEQFF.

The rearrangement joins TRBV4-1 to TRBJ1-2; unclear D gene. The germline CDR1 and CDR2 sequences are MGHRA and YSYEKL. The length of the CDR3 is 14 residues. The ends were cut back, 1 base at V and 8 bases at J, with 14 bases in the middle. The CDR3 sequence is CASSQASSVEGYTF. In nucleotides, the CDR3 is TGCGCCAGCAGCCAAGCTTCGTCGGTTGAGGGCTACACCTTC.

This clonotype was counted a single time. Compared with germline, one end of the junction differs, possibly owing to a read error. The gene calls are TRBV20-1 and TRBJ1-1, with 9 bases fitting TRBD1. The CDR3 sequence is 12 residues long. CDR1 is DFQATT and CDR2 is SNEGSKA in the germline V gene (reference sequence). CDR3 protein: CSAGQGMTDAFF. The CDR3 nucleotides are TGCAGTGCTGGACAGGGGATGACTGACGCTTTCTTT.

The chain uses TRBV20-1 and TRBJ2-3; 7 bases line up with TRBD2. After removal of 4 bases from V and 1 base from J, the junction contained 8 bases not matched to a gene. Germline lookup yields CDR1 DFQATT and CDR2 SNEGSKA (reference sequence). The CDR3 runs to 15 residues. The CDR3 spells CSATTSSGGTDTQYF. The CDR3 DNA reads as TGCAGTGCTACGACGTCGAGCGGGGGCACAGATACGCAGTATTTT.

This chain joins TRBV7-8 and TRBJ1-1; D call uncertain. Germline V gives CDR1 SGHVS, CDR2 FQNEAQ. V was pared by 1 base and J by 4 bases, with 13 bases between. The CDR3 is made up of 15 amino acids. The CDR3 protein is CASSLGGGVGTEAFF. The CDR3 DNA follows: TGTGCCAGCAGCTTAGGTGGCGGGGTCGGCACTGAAGCTTTCTTT.

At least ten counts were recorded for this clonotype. CDR3 in amino acids: CSARDGRGVYEQYF. Written as DNA, the CDR3 is TGCAGTGCTAGAGATGGGCGGGGGGTCTACGAGCAGTACTTC. The chain combines TRBV20-1 with TRBJ2-7, with 8 bases identical to TRBD2. After removal of 0 bases from V and 3 bases from J, the junction contained 4 bases not matched to a gene. Germline V CDR1 and CDR2: DFQATT, SNEGSKA (reference sequence). The CDR3 spans 14 residues.

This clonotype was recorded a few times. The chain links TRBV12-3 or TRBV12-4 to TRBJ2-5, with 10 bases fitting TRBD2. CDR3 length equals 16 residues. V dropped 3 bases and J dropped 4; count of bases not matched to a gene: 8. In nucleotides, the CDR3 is TGTGCCAGCAGTTTTGGGGGGGGACTAGCGAGAGAGACCCAGTACTTC. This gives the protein CASSFGGGLARETQYF.

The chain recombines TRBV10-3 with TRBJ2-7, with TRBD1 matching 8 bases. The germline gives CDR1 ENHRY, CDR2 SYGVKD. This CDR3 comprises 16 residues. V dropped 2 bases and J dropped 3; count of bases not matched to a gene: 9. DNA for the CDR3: TGTGCCATCAGTGAGGATCCCGGGACAGGAGTCTACGAGCAGTACTTC. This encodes CAISEDPGTGVYEQYF.

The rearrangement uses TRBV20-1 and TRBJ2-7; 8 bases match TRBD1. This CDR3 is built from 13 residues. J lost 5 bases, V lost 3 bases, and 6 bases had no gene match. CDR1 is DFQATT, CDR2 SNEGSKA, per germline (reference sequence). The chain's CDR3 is CSARPRGLHEQYF. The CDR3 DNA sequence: TGCAGTGCTAGGCCCAGGGGGCTCCACGAGCAGTACTTC.

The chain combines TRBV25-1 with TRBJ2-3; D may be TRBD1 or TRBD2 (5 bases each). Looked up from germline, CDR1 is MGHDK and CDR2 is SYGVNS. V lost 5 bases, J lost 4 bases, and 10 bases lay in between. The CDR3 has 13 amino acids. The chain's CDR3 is CASSLRGSDTQYF. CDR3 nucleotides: TGTGCCAGCAGTCTTCGGGGCTCAGATACGCAGTATTTT.

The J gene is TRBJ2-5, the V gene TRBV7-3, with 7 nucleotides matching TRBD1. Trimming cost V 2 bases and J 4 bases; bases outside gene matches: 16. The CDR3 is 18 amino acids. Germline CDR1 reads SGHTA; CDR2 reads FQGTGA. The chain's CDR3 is CASSLGGQHLTAGETQYF. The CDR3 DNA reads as TGTGCCAGCAGCTTAGGGGGACAGCACCTAACCGCGGGAGAGACCCAGTACTTC.

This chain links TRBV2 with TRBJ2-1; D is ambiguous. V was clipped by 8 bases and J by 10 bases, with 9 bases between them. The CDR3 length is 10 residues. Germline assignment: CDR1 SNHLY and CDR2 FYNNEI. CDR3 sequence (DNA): TGTGCCAGCGAGACAAGGGAGCAGTTCTTC. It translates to CASETREQFF.

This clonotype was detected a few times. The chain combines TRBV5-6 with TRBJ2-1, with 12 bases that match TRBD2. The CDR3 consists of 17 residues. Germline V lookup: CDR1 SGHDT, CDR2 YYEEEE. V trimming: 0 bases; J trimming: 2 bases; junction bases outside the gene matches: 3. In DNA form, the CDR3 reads TGTGCCAGCAGCTTGGGGACTAGCGGGGTTCCCTACAATGAGCAGTTCTTC. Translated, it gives CASSLGTSGVPYNEQFF.

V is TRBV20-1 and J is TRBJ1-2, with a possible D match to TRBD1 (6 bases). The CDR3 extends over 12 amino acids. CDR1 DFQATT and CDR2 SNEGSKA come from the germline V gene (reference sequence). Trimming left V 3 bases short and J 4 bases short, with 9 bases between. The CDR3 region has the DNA TGCAGTGCTAGCCGAGGGGGCTATGGCTACACCTTC. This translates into CSASRGGYGYTF.

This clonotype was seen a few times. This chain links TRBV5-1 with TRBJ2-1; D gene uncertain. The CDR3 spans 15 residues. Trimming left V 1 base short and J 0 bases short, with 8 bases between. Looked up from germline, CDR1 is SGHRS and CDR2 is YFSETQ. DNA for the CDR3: TGCGCCAGCAGCTTGTTAGGGCCCTCCTACAATGAGCAGTTCTTC. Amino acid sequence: CASSLLGPSYNEQFF.